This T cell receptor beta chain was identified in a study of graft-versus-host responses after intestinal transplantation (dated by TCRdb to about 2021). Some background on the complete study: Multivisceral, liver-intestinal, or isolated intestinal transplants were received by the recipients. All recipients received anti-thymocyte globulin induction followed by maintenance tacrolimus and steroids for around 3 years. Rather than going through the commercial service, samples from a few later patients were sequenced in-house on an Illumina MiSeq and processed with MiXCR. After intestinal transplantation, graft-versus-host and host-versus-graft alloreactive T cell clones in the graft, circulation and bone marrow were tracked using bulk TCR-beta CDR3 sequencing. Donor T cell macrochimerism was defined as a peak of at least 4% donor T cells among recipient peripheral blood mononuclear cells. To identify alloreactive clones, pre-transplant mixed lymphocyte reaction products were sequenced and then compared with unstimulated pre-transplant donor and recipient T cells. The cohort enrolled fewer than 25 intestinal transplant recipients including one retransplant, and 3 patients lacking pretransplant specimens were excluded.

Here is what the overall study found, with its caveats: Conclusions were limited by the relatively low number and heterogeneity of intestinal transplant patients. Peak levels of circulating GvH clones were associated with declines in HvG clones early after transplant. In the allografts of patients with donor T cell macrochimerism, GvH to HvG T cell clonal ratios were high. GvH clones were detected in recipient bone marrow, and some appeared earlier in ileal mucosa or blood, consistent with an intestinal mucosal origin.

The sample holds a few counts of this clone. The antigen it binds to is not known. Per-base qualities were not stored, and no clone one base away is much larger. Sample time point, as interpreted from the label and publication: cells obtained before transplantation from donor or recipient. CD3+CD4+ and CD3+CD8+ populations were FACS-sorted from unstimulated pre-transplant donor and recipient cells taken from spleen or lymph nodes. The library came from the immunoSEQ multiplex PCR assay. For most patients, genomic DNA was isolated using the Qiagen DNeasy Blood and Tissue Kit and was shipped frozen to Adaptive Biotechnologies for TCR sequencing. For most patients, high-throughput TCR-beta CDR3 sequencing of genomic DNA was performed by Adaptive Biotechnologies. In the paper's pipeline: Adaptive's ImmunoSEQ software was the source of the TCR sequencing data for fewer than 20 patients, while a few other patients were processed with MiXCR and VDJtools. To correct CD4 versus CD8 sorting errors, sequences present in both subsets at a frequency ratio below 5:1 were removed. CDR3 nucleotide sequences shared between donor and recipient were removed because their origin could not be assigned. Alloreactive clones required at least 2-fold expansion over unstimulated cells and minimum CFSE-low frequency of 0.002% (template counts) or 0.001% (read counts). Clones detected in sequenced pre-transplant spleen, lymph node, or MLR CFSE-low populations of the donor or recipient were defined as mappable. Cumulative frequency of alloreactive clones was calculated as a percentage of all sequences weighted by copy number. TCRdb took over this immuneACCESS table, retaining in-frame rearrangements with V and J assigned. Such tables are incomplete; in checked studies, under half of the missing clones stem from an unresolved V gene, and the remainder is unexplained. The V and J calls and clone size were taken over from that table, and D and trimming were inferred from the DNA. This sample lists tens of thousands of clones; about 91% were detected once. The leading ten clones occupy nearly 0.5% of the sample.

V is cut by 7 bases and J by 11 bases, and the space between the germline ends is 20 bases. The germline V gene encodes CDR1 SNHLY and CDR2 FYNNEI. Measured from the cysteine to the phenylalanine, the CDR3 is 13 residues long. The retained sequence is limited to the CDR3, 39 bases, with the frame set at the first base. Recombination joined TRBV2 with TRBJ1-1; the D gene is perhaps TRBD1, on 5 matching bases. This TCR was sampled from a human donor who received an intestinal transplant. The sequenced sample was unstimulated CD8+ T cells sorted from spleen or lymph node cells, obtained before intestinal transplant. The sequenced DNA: TGTGCCAGCACCCGCCCAGGGTATGGGCAGGCTTTCTTT. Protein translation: CASTRPGYGQAFF.